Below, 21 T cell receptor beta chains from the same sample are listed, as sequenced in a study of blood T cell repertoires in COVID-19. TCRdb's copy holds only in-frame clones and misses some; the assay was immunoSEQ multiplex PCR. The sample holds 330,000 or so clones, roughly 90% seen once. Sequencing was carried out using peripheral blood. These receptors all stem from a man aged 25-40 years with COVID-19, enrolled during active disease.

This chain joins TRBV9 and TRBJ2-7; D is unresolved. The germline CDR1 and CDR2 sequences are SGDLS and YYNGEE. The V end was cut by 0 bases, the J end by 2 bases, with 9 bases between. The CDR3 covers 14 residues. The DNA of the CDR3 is TGTGCCAGCAGCGTAGACGTCTTAGCCTACGAGCAGTACTTC. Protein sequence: CASSVDVLAYEQYF.

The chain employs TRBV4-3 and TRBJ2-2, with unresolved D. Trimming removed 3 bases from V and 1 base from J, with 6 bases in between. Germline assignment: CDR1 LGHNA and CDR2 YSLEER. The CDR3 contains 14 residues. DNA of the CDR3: TGCGCCAGCAGCCACTCAGGGAACACCGGGGAGCTGTTTTTT. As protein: CASSHSGNTGELFF.

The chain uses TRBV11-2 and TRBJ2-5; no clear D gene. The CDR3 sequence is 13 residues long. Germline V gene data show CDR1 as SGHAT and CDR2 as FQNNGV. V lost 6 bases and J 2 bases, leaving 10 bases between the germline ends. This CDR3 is CASRRILQETQYF. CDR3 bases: TGTGCCAGCAGGCGCATTCTACAAGAGACCCAGTACTTC.

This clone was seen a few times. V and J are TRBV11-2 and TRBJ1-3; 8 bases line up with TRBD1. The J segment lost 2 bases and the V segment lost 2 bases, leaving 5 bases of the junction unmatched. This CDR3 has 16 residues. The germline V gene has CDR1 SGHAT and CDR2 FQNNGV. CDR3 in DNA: TGTGCCAGCAGCTTACGTGGGGACAGGACTGGAAACACCATATATTTT. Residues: CASSLRGDRTGNTIYF.

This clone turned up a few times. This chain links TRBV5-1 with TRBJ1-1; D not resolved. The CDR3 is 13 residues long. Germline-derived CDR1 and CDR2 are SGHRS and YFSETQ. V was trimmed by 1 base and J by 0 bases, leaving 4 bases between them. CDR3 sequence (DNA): TGCGCCAGCAGCTTGATCGTGAACACTGAAGCTTTCTTT. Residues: CASSLIVNTEAFF. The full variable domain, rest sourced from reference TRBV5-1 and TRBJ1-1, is KAGVTQTPRYLIKTRGQQVTLSCSPISGHRSVSWYQQTPGQGLQFLFEYFSETQRNKGNFPGRFSGRQFSNSRSEMNVSTLELGDSALYLCASSLIVNTEAFFGQGTRLTVV.

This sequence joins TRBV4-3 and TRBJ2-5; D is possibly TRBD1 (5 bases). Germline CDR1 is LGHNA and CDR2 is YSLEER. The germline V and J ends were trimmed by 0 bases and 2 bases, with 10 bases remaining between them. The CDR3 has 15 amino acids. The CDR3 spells CASSQEQGRQETQYF. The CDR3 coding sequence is TGCGCCAGCAGCCAAGAGCAGGGCCGGCAAGAGACCCAGTACTTC.

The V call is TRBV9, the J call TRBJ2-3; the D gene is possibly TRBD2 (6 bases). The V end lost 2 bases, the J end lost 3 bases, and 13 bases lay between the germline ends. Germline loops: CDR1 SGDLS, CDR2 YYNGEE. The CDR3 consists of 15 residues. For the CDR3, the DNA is TGTGCCAGCAGCGTGGAGGGTTCGGTGACAGATACGCAGTATTTT. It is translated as CASSVEGSVTDTQYF.

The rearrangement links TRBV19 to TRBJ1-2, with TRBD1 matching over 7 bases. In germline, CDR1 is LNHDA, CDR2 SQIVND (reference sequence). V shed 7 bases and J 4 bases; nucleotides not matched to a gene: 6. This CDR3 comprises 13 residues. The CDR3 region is CASTSTGFYGYTF. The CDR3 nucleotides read TGTGCCAGTACCTCGACAGGGTTCTATGGCTACACCTTC.

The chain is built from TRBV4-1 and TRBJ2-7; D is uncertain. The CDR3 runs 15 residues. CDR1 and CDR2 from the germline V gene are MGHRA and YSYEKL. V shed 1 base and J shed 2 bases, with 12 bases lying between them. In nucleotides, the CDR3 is TGCGCCAGCAGCCAAGGAAACAGTCCAGCCTACGAGCAGTACTTC. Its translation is CASSQGNSPAYEQYF.

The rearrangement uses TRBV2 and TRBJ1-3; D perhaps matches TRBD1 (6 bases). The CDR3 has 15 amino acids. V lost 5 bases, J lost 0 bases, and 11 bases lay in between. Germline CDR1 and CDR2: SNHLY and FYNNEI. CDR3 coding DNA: TGTGCCAGCAGTACACAGGGATTCTCTGGAAACACCATATATTTT. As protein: CASSTQGFSGNTIYF.

The CDR3 region has the DNA TGTGCCATCAGTGACGAAGCGGGGTACTCCTACAATGAGCAGTTCTTC. Translated: CAISDEAGYSYNEQFF. The V and J genes are TRBV10-3 and TRBJ2-1; TRBD2 agrees at 7 bases. J gave up 0 bases and V 3 bases, and 5 bases lay outside the gene matches. This CDR3 contains 16 residues. Germline loops: CDR1 ENHRY, CDR2 SYGVKD.

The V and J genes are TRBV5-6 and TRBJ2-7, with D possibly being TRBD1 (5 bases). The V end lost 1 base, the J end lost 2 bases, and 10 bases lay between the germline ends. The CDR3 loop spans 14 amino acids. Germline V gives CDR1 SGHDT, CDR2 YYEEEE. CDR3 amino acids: CASSLLQATYEQYF. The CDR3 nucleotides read TGTGCCAGCAGCTTGTTACAGGCAACCTACGAGCAGTACTTC. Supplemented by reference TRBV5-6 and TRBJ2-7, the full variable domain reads DAGVTQSPTHLIKTRGQQVTLRCSPKSGHDTVSWYQQALGQGPQFIFQYYEEEERQRGNFPDRFSGHQFPNYSSELNVNALLLGDSALYLCASSLLQATYEQYFGPGTRLTVT.

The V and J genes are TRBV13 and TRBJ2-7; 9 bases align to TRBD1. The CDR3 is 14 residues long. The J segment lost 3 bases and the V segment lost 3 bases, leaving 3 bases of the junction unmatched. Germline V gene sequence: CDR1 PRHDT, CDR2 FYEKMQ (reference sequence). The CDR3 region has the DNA TGTGCCAGCAGCTTGGCGACAGGGGGCTACGAGCAGTACTTC. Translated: CASSLATGGYEQYF.

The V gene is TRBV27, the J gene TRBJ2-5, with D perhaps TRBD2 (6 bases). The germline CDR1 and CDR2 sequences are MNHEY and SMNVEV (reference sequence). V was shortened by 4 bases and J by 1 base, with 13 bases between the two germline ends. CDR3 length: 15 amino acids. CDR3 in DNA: TGTGCCAGCAGTTGGAGGGCCAAAATCCAAGAGACCCAGTACTTC. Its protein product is CASSWRAKIQETQYF.

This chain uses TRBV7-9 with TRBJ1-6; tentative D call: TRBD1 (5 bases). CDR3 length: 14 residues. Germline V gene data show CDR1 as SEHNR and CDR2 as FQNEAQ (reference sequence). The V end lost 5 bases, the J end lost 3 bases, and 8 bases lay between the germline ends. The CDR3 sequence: CASSAGLYNSPLHF. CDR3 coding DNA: TGTGCCAGCAGCGCAGGGCTCTATAATTCACCCCTCCACTTT.

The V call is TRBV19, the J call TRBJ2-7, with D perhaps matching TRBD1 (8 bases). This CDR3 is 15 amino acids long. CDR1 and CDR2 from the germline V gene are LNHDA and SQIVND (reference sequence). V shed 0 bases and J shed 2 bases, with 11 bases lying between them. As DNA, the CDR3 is TGTGCCAGTAGTATAGAACAGGGGGGGCCCTACGAGCAGTACTTC. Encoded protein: CASSIEQGGPYEQYF.

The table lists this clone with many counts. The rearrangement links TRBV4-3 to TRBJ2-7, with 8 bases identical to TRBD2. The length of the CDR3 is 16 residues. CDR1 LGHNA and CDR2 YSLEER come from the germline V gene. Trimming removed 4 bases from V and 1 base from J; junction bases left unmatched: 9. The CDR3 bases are TGCGCCAGCAGCCCCCGCACTAGCGGAGTTTCCTACGAGCAGTACTTC. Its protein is CASSPRTSGVSYEQYF.

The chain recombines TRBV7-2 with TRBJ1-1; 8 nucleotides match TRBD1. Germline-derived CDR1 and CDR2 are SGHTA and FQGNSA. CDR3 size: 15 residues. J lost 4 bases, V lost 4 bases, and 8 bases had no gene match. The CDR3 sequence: CASSYGTGRVTEAFF. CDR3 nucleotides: TGTGCCAGCAGCTACGGGACAGGCCGGGTCACTGAAGCTTTCTTT.

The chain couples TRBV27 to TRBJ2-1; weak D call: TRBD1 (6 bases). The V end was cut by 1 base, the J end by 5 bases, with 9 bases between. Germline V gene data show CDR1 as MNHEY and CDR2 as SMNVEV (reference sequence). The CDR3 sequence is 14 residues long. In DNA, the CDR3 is TGTGCCAGCAGTTTATGGGCAGGGGACAATGAGCAGTTCTTC. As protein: CASSLWAGDNEQFF.

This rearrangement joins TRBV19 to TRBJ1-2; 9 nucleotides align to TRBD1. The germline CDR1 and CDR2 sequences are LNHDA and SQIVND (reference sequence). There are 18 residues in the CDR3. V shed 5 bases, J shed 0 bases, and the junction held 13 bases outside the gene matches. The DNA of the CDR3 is TGTGCCAGTAGTGACCTGGGACAGGGAGCCCTCTCTAACTATGGCTACACCTTC. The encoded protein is CASSDLGQGALSNYGYTF.

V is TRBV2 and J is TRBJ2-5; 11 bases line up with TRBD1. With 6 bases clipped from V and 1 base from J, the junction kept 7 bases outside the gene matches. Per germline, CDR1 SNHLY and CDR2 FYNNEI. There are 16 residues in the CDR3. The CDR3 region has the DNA TGTGCCAGCAGCCTAAGGGACAGGGGGATCCAAGAGACCCAGTACTTC. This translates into CASSLRDRGIQETQYF.